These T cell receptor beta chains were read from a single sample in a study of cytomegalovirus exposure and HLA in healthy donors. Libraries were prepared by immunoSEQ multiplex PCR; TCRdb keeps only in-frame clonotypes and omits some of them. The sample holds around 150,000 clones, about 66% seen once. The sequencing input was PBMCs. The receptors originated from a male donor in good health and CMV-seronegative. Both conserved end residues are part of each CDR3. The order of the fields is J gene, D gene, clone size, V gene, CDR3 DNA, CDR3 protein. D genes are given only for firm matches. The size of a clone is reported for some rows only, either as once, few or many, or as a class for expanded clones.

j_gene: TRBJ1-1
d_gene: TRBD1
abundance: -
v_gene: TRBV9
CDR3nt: TGTGCCAGCAGCGCTCGGGACAGGGGGCTGAACACTGAAGCTTTCTTT
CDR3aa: CASSARDRGLNTEAFF

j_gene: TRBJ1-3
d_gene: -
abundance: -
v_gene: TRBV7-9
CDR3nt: TGTGCCAGCAGCTTTGACAGGTTGAGCTCTGGAAACACCATATATTTT
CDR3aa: CASSFDRLSSGNTIYF

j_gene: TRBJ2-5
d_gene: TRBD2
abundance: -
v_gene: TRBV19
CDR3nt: TGTGCCAGTAGTATCGGTAGCGGGGGGGCAGAGACCCAGTACTTC
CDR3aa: CASSIGSGGAETQYF

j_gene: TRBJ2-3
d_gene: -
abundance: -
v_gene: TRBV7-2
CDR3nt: TGTGCCAGCGCCGAACCAGGTTGGGGCACCACAGATACGCAGTATTTT
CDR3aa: CASAEPGWGTTDTQYF

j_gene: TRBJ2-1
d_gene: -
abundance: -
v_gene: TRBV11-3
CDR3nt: TGTGCCAGCAGCCTGGACAGCAACTACAATGAGCAGTTCTTC
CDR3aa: CASSLDSNYNEQFF

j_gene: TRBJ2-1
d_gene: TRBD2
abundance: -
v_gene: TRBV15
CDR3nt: TGTGCCACCAGCCCTACTAGCGGGGAATACAATGAGCAGTTCTTC
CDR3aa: CATSPTSGEYNEQFF

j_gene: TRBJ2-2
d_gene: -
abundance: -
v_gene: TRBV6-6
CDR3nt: TGTGCCAGCAGTTATTCCGGGGGAAACACCGGGGAGCTGTTTTTT
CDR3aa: CASSYSGGNTGELFF

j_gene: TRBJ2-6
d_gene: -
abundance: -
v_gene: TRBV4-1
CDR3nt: TGCGCCAGCAGTCAGAACAGTGGAGGGTCCTCTGGGGCCAACGTCCTGACTTTC
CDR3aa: CASSQNSGGSSGANVLTF

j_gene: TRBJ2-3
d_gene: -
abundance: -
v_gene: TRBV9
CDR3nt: TGTGCCAGCAGCATAACAGGGGCTAGCGCAGATACGCAGTATTTT
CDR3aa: CASSITGASADTQYF

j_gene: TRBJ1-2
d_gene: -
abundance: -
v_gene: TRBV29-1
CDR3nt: TGCAGCGTTGAAGCCCGCGAGTCCCTCTGGGGCTACACCTTC
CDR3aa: CSVEARESLWGYTF

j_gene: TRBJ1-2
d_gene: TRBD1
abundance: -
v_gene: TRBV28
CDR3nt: TGTGCCAGCAGGACAGGGCGTATAGGCTATGGCTACACCTTC
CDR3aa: CASRTGRIGYGYTF

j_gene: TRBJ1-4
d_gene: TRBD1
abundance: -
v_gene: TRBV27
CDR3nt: TGTGCCAGCAGCCCCAACAGGGGTAAAAATGAAAAACTGTTTTTT
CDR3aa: CASSPNRGKNEKLFF

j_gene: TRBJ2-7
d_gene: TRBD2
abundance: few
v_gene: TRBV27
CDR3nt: TGTGCCAGCTCCTGGTTCCGGGGGGAGGGCCACGAGCAGTACTTC
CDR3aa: CASSWFRGEGHEQYF